This T cell receptor beta chain was observed in a study of blood T cell repertoires in COVID-19. V was clipped by 4 bases and J by 5 bases; unmatched bases: 7. Germline V CDR1 and CDR2: LNHDA, SQIVND (reference sequence). This CDR3 has 14 residues. In the original analysis: Quantification of nucleated cells was approximated via reference gene primer amplification. TCRdb's table, derived via immunoSEQ multiplex PCR, lists solely in-frame clones and lacks some. V, J and clone size are taken as reported in that table, and D and trimming were inferred from the DNA itself. The sample consists of 55,000 to 90,000 clones, more than 75% of them appearing once.

The clonotype originates from a human donor in a cohort sampled during active COVID-19. The chain links TRBV19 to TRBJ2-5; 7 bases are shared with TRBD2. The sample comprised peripheral blood. For the CDR3, the DNA is TGTGCCAGTAGTACCCGGGGGGAGCGGGAGACCCAGTACTTC. Its protein product is CASSTRGERETQYF.